Each of the 17 T cell receptor beta chains below was sequenced from the same sample in a study of T-cell reconstitution after alpha-beta-depleted transplantation in children. Preparation of the TCRbeta library was carried out with unique molecular identifiers. TCRdb re-analysed the PCR reads in MiXCR, keeping a single row per CDR3 protein. The sample has about 580,000 distinct CDR3 sequences; 20% to 25% are singletons. This material consisted of PBMCs, mostly from graft donor cells, taken 360 days after TCRalphabeta/CD19-depleted stem cell transplant. These receptors were collected from a boy under two years old who had a stem cell transplant for acute myeloid leukemia, so the T cells may come from the graft donor.

This chain uses TRBV20-1 with TRBJ2-1; the match to TRBD2 covers 11 bases. The germline V gene encodes CDR1 DFQATT and CDR2 SNEGSKA (reference sequence). The CDR3 has 18 residues. The V segment lost 0 bases and the J segment 3 bases; nucleotides outside the gene matches: 10. DNA for the CDR3: TGCAGTGCTAGAGATCCCGCCCTACTAGCGGGGGACTACAATGAGCAGTTCTTC. Translation: CSARDPALLAGDYNEQFF.

For the CDR3, the DNA is TGCAGCGTTGAAGTGGGCTACGAGCAGTACGTC. Its protein product is CSVEVGYEQYV. J is TRBJ2-7 and V is TRBV29-1; D not resolved. Germline V CDR1 and CDR2: SQVTM, ANQGSEA. V was shortened by 1 base and J by 3 bases, with 4 bases between the two germline ends. The CDR3 contains 11 residues.

This clonotype appeared a few times. The chain employs TRBV7-2 and TRBJ1-5; TRBD1 might be the D (6 bases). Per germline, CDR1 SGHTA and CDR2 FQGNSA. CDR3 length: 15 amino acids. V dropped 5 bases and J dropped 0 bases, with 11 bases sitting between them. The CDR3 spells CASSPDRYSNQPQHF. For the CDR3, the DNA is TGTGCCAGCAGCCCAGACAGGTATAGCAATCAGCCCCAGCATTTT.

The genes are TRBV29-1 and TRBJ1-2, with a possible D match to TRBD1 (6 bases). Germline V lookup: CDR1 SQVTM, CDR2 ANQGSEA. V was shortened by 4 bases and J by 4 bases, with 13 bases between the two germline ends. The CDR3 covers 13 residues. The CDR3 is CSVVGGGGYGYTF. The CDR3 DNA reads as TGCAGCGTTGTTGGAGGGGGTGGCTATGGCTACACCTTC.

This clonotype was counted between two and nine times. The gene calls are TRBV20-1 and TRBJ2-7, with D hard to call. Germline V gene sequence: CDR1 DFQATT, CDR2 SNEGSKA (reference sequence). This CDR3 is 9 amino acids long. The V gene lost 6 bases and the J gene lost 6 bases, with 6 bases spanning the gap. The CDR3 DNA follows: TGCAGTGCCGGTATCGAGCAGTACTTC. Protein: CSAGIEQYF.

At least ten counts were recorded for this clonotype. V gene TRBV20-1 combines with J gene TRBJ2-3, with TRBD2 matching over 9 bases. V shed 3 bases, J shed 3 bases, and the junction held 16 bases outside the gene matches. Per germline, CDR1 DFQATT and CDR2 SNEGSKA (reference sequence). This CDR3 spans 18 amino acids. CDR3 in amino acids: CSARGDSSGKLATDTQYF. The DNA of the CDR3 is TGCAGTGCTAGGGGGGACTCTAGCGGGAAGCTAGCGACAGATACGCAGTATTTT.

The count of this clonotype is one. The chain uses TRBV7-8 and TRBJ2-1; a possible D gene is TRBD2 (6 bases). The germline V and J ends were trimmed by 1 base and 3 bases, with 16 bases remaining between them. This CDR3 is built from 17 residues. The germline V gene has CDR1 SGHVS and CDR2 FQNEAQ. CDR3 nucleotide sequence: TGTGCCAGCAGCTTAGTGGGGTTGGGGGGAGTCTACAATGAGCAGTTCTTC. Translating it yields CASSLVGLGGVYNEQFF.

This chain links TRBV3-1 with TRBJ2-5; D gene unclear. Trimming pared 0 bases from V and 2 bases from J, leaving 7 bases between. The CDR3 extends over 14 amino acids. Germline CDR1 reads LGHDT; CDR2 reads YNNKEL (reference sequence). CDR3 sequence reads: CASSQDFRQETQYF. CDR3 DNA sequence: TGTGCCAGCAGCCAAGATTTCCGGCAAGAGACCCAGTACTTC.

The rearrangement joins TRBV29-1 to TRBJ2-7; D not resolved. CDR3 length: 13 residues. Trimming removed 4 bases at V and 0 bases at J, with 10 bases between. CDR1 SQVTM and CDR2 ANQGSEA come from the germline V gene. The CDR3 reads CSVGTLISYEQYF. CDR3 sequence (DNA): TGCAGCGTTGGTACTCTAATCTCCTACGAGCAGTACTTC.

The rearrangement links TRBV20-1 to TRBJ2-2, with TRBD2 identical over 9 bases. CDR3 length: 16 amino acids. CDR1 is DFQATT and CDR2 is SNEGSKA in the germline V gene (reference sequence). V lost 6 bases, J lost 3 bases, and 11 bases stayed unmatched. Here the CDR3 DNA reads TGCAGTGCGAAAACCCCGGGACTAGCAGACACCGGGGAGCTGTTTTTT. Its protein product is CSAKTPGLADTGELFF.

The V gene is TRBV28, the J gene TRBJ1-5; D unclear. This CDR3 is built from 15 residues. Trimming shortened V by 5 bases and J by 0 bases, and 11 bases separated the two germline ends. The germline V gene encodes CDR1 MDHEN and CDR2 SYDVKM. The CDR3 region is CASSGLLNSNQPQHF. The CDR3 DNA follows: TGTGCCAGCAGTGGACTTTTGAATAGCAATCAGCCCCAGCATTTT.

This clonotype was counted ten times or more. The chain couples TRBV20-1 to TRBJ2-3, with D unresolved. This CDR3 contains 14 residues. The germline V gene encodes CDR1 DFQATT and CDR2 SNEGSKA (reference sequence). V dropped 2 bases and J dropped 1 base, with 10 bases sitting between them. The CDR3 DNA is TGCAGTGCTAGATATTCTGGACGCACAGATACGCAGTATTTT. Translation gives CSARYSGRTDTQYF.

CDR3 amino acids: CASSQSERVETQYF. DNA for the CDR3: TGTGCCAGCAGCCAGTCAGAAAGGGTGGAGACCCAGTACTTC. The chain carries TRBV3-1 and TRBJ2-5; D remains ambiguous. Germline loops: CDR1 LGHDT, CDR2 YNNKEL (reference sequence). This CDR3 has 14 residues. Between the trimmed V and J ends, which lost 3 bases and 5 bases, there was a span of 13 bases.

The chain recombines TRBV29-1 with TRBJ1-1, with unresolved D. This CDR3 is 16 amino acids long. The germline V gene has CDR1 SQVTM and CDR2 ANQGSEA. Trimming stripped 3 bases from V and 1 base from J, with 18 bases between. The CDR3 sequence is CSVDESPGWGNTEAFF. The CDR3 DNA sequence: TGCAGCGTTGATGAGAGTCCGGGGTGGGGGAACACTGAAGCTTTCTTT.

Only a few counts were recorded for this clonotype. The gene calls are TRBV5-6 and TRBJ2-1; D is unresolved. Trimming left V 2 bases short and J 7 bases short, with 4 bases between. Germline V lookup: CDR1 SGHDT, CDR2 YYEEEE. The CDR3 runs to 11 residues. The CDR3 DNA reads TGTGCCAGCAGCTTTGAGAATGAGCAGTTCTTC. The encoded protein is CASSFENEQFF.

The V call is TRBV20-1, the J call TRBJ2-5, with TRBD1 as a possible D gene (5 bases). Between the trimmed V and J ends, which lost 0 bases and 2 bases, there was a span of 10 bases. The CDR3 runs 14 residues. Germline CDR1 is DFQATT and CDR2 is SNEGSKA (reference sequence). CDR3 residues: CSAREGQGQETQYF. The CDR3 nucleotides read TGCAGTGCTAGAGAGGGGCAGGGACAAGAGACCCAGTACTTC.

This rearrangement joins TRBV27 to TRBJ2-5, with D uncertain. Looked up from germline, CDR1 is MNHEY and CDR2 is SMNVEV (reference sequence). CDR3 size: 14 residues. V lost 8 bases, J lost 4 bases, and 17 bases lay in between. The CDR3, as DNA: TGTGCCAGCCTCTCGACCCCAACCTCAGAGACCCAGTACTTC. Protein: CASLSTPTSETQYF.